This T cell receptor beta chain was sequenced during a study of vaccination effects on CD4 cells after COVID-19. Study-level information: Samples that were drawn after vaccination came a median of 72 days after the second dose.

Using immunoSEQ multiplex PCR, the repertoire was profiled, and TCRdb retains in-frame clones only, with some absent. Among roughly 70,000 clones listed, approximately 76% were seen once. Germline-derived CDR1 and CDR2 are SGHRS and YFSETQ. The V end lost 4 bases, the J end lost 2 bases, and 12 bases lay between the germline ends. This CDR3 region has 15 residues. On this clone: The antigen is not known.

Using viral peptide pools, the ViraFEST assay grew out antigen-specific CD4+ T cells prior to sequencing. Cells that had been cultured for approximately ten days were the source of isolated CD4+ T cells. Each participant received a vaccine that was either BNT162b2 or mRNA-1273, given as two doses. Nucleocapsid antibody tests were negative, and the vaccine recipients had no prior SARS-CoV-2 infection. Half-medium changes using IL-2 medium occurred on days 3 and 7. Sequenced material: CD4+ T cells from PBMCs cultured with HCoV-OC43 spike peptides, taken after COVID-19 vaccination. The sample's subset: HCoV-OC43 spike overlapping peptide pool stimulation. The chain couples TRBV5-1 to TRBJ1-4, with D perhaps matching TRBD1 (5 bases). This TCR came from a human donor who received a COVID-19 vaccine. CDR3 region: CASSPGVGTNEKLFF. CDR3 DNA: TGCGCCAGCAGCCCGGGGGTCGGGACTAATGAAAAACTGTTTTTT. Together with reference TRBV5-1 and TRBJ1-4, the CDR3 gives the full variable domain: KAGVTQTPRYLIKTRGQQVTLSCSPISGHRSVSWYQQTPGQGLQFLFEYFSETQRNKGNFPGRFSGRQFSNSRSEMNVSTLELGDSALYLCASSPGVGTNEKLFFGSGTQLSVL.